The 24 T cell receptor beta chains below come from one sample, sequenced in a study of blood T cell repertoires in COVID-19. Profiled with immunoSEQ multiplex PCR; TCRdb holds only in-frame clones, not every one. The sample lists around 170,000 clones; 65% to 90% were seen once. Sequencing was done on a sample of peripheral blood. These receptors all come from a human donor in a cohort sampled during active COVID-19.

The chain links TRBV6-6 to TRBJ2-1; TRBD2 matches at 10 bases. The V gene's germline CDR1 is MNHNY and CDR2 SVGAGI (reference sequence). Losses at the gene ends were 8 bases for V and 0 bases for J; bases not matched to a gene: 7. The CDR3 covers 16 residues. CDR3 coding DNA: TGTGCCAGCGTCGAAGCGGGAGGGTCCTCCTACAATGAGCAGTTCTTC. Amino acid sequence: CASVEAGGSSYNEQFF.

This chain uses TRBV2 with TRBJ2-1, with 7 bases fitting TRBD2. Germline assignment: CDR1 SNHLY and CDR2 FYNNEI. The CDR3 sequence is 13 residues long. The V segment lost 7 bases and the J segment 9 bases; nucleotides outside the gene matches: 9. Here the CDR3 DNA reads TGTGCCAGCAACGGGCGGGAGAGAGGTGAGCAGTTCTTC. Translated, it gives CASNGRERGEQFF.

Written as DNA, the CDR3 is TGCGCCAGCAGCCAAGATCCCAGGGCCTATGGCTACACCTTC. The encoded protein is CASSQDPRAYGYTF. The J gene is TRBJ1-2, the V gene TRBV4-3, with a tentative D call TRBD1 (5 bases). The CDR3 loop spans 14 amino acids. V was trimmed by 0 bases and J by 4 bases, leaving 9 bases between them. In germline, CDR1 is LGHNA, CDR2 YSLEER.

This chain joins TRBV28 and TRBJ1-2; TRBD1 agrees at 7 bases. The germline CDR1 and CDR2 sequences are MDHEN and SYDVKM. The CDR3 is 14 residues long. V dropped 7 bases and J dropped 1; count of bases not matched to a gene: 6. The CDR3 loop reads CASTVGDSNYGYTF. CDR3 bases: TGTGCCAGCACCGTGGGGGACAGTAACTATGGCTACACCTTC.

CDR3 nucleotide sequence: TGTGCCAGCTCACCGGGAGGGACCACTGAAGCTTTCTTT. Its translation: CASSPGGTTEAFF. The chain employs TRBV18 and TRBJ1-1, with D perhaps matching TRBD1 (5 bases). V lost 3 bases and J 4 bases, leaving 9 bases between the germline ends. Germline CDR1 reads KGHSH; CDR2 reads LQKENI. The CDR3 spans 13 residues.

The gene calls are TRBV7-2 and TRBJ2-3; 7 nucleotides agree with TRBD2. Germline CDR1 and CDR2: SGHTA and FQGNSA. V lost 3 bases, J lost 2 bases, and 5 bases stayed unmatched. The CDR3 has 15 residues. The CDR3 is CASSLGGKNTDTQYF. CDR3 coding DNA: TGTGCCAGCAGCTTGGGGGGGAAAAACACAGATACGCAGTATTTT.

The rearrangement uses TRBV12-5 and TRBJ2-6, with 8 positions matching TRBD1. The CDR3 is made up of 15 amino acids. Germline V gives CDR1 LGHNT, CDR2 FRNRAP. Trimming at V came to 6 bases and at J to 4 bases, leaving 5 bases not matched to a gene. The CDR3: CASGTGVTGANVLTF. Written as DNA, the CDR3 is TGTGCTAGTGGGACAGGGGTTACCGGGGCCAACGTCCTGACTTTC.

This clone was counted between two and nine times. V is TRBV4-1 and J is TRBJ2-7, with a tentative D call TRBD2 (5 bases). CDR1 and CDR2 (germline): MGHRA, YSYEKL. V was clipped by 1 base and J by 1 base, with 5 bases between them. The CDR3 runs to 13 residues. The CDR3 DNA follows: TGCGCCAGCAGCCAAGGAGGGTCCTACGAGCAGTACTTC. Residues: CASSQGGSYEQYF.

The chain uses TRBV24-1 and TRBJ1-5; 8 nucleotides match TRBD1. J was trimmed by 0 bases and V by 9 bases; bases with no gene match: 6. CDR1 and CDR2 (germline): KGHDR, SFDVKD. The CDR3 is 15 residues long. The DNA of the CDR3 is TGTGCCACCGGCGGACAGGGCAATAGCAATCAGCCCCAGCATTTT. This gives the protein CATGGQGNSNQPQHF.

The CDR3 DNA follows: TGTGCCAGCAGCGGATATTCGACAGGGCAGGGTGAGCAGTACTTC. Translation: CASSGYSTGQGEQYF. The V and J genes are TRBV5-6 and TRBJ2-7; TRBD1 agrees at 7 bases. This CDR3 region has 15 residues. V lost 4 bases and J lost 7; bases outside the gene matches: 14. Germline CDR1 SGHDT, CDR2 YYEEEE.

The gene calls are TRBV7-6 and TRBJ2-6; D not resolved. V was pared by 5 bases and J by 4 bases, with 6 bases between. This CDR3 spans 13 amino acids. The germline CDR1 and CDR2 sequences are SGHVS and FNYEAQ. CDR3 residues: CASSPLGANVLTF. In nucleotides, the CDR3 is TGTGCCAGCAGCCCCCTAGGGGCCAACGTCCTGACTTTC.

V and J are TRBV5-6 and TRBJ1-5; D gene ambiguous. The CDR3 length is 14 residues. Germline V lookup: CDR1 SGHDT, CDR2 YYEEEE. V was shortened by 0 bases and J by 2 bases, with 6 bases between the two germline ends. The CDR3 region is CASSLDGGNQPQHF. The CDR3 nucleotides read TGTGCCAGCAGCTTGGACGGTGGCAATCAGCCCCAGCATTTT.

This sequence joins TRBV7-9 and TRBJ1-2; D is ambiguous. There are 15 residues in the CDR3. V gave up 4 bases and J gave up 8 bases, with 20 bases separating them. Germline V gene sequence: CDR1 SEHNR, CDR2 FQNEAQ (reference sequence). CDR3 DNA sequence: TGTGCCAGCAGCTCTTGGGGAAGGGAGGCGAGAGGCTACACCTTC. It encodes CASSSWGREARGYTF.

The chain couples TRBV25-1 to TRBJ1-1; perhaps TRBD1 as D (6 bases). CDR1 and CDR2 from the germline V gene are MGHDK and SYGVNS. Trimming removed 8 bases at V and 5 bases at J, with 18 bases between. This CDR3 region has 14 residues. The chain's CDR3 is CASGLTGRRTEAFF. The DNA for the CDR3 is TGTGCCAGCGGACTTACAGGGAGACGAACTGAAGCTTTCTTT.

The rearrangement joins TRBV29-1 to TRBJ2-7, with 13 positions matching TRBD2. The V segment lost 4 bases and the J segment 4 bases; nucleotides outside the gene matches: 4. CDR3 length: 14 amino acids. Germline CDR1 is SQVTM and CDR2 is ANQGSEA. The CDR3 reads CSVGTSGRGYEQYF. CDR3 bases: TGCAGCGTTGGTACTAGCGGGAGGGGATACGAGCAGTACTTC.

In this sample, this clone turned up a few times. This chain links TRBV10-3 with TRBJ2-2; a possible D gene is TRBD2 (5 bases). The CDR3 is made up of 13 amino acids. Germline-derived CDR1 and CDR2 are ENHRY and SYGVKD. Trimming pared 7 bases from V and 7 bases from J, leaving 13 bases between. The CDR3 here is CAINVGEGGELFF. The CDR3 bases are TGTGCCATCAACGTCGGGGAAGGCGGGGAGCTGTTTTTT.

The genes are TRBV3-1 (or the pseudogene TRBV3-2) and TRBJ2-7; TRBD2 is a possible D gene (5 bases). The CDR3 length is 14 residues. Germline values: CDR1 LGHDT, CDR2 YNNKEL (reference sequence). V was clipped by 1 base and J by 5 bases, with 12 bases between them. The CDR3 is CASSQARLAHEQYF. CDR3 DNA sequence: TGTGCCAGCAGCCAAGCCCGCCTAGCACACGAGCAGTACTTC.

V is TRBV7-3 and J is TRBJ2-1, with 9 bases that match TRBD2. The CDR3 is 15 amino acids. CDR1 is SGHTA, CDR2 FQGTGA, per germline. V was clipped by 2 bases and J by 7 bases; unmatched bases: 6. Here the CDR3 DNA reads TGTGCCAGCAGCTTATGGAGCGGGGGGAATAATGAGCAGTTCTTC. Amino acid sequence: CASSLWSGGNNEQFF.

The gene calls are TRBV3-1 (or the pseudogene TRBV3-2) and TRBJ2-2; 10 bases map to TRBD2. The CDR3 length is 17 residues. CDR1 is LGHDT and CDR2 is YNNKEL in the germline V gene (reference sequence). The trim removed 4 bases at V and 5 bases at J, leaving 10 bases unmatched. CDR3: CASSPGGLAGGTGELFF. The CDR3 region has the DNA TGTGCCAGCAGCCCCGGAGGATTAGCGGGAGGTACCGGGGAGCTGTTTTTT.

This clone was observed a handful of times. J is TRBJ1-1 and V is TRBV5-1; 9 bases agree with TRBD1. The CDR3 is 17 amino acids. Looked up from germline, CDR1 is SGHRS and CDR2 is YFSETQ. V was pared by 3 bases and J by 4 bases, with 13 bases of the junction left unmatched. In DNA form, the CDR3 reads TGCGCCAGCAGCTCATTACCGGGACAGGGAATGGGCACTGAAGCTTTCTTT. Translated: CASSSLPGQGMGTEAFF. Combining the CDR3 with reference TRBV5-1 and TRBJ1-1 gives the whole variable domain KAGVTQTPRYLIKTRGQQVTLSCSPISGHRSVSWYQQTPGQGLQFLFEYFSETQRNKGNFPGRFSGRQFSNSRSEMNVSTLELGDSALYLCASSSLPGQGMGTEAFFGQGTRLTVV.

The rearrangement joins TRBV5-4 to TRBJ2-6, with D perhaps TRBD1 (6 bases). V was trimmed by 6 bases and J by 1 base, leaving 8 bases between them. The germline CDR1 and CDR2 sequences are SGHNT and YYREEE (reference sequence). The CDR3 sequence is 14 residues long. For the CDR3, the DNA is TGTGCCAGCACCAGGGGTTCTGGGGCCAACGTCCTGACTTTC. Its protein product is CASTRGSGANVLTF.

The chain combines TRBV5-4 with TRBJ2-7; 9 nucleotides match TRBD2. Germline trimming cut 4 bases from V and 4 bases from J; bases unmatched to any gene: 9. Germline CDR1 reads SGHNT; CDR2 reads YYREEE (reference sequence). The CDR3 loop spans 15 amino acids. The DNA of the CDR3 is TGTGCCAGCAGCCCCGGGGCGGGAGGGCCATACGAGCAGTACTTC. As protein: CASSPGAGGPYEQYF.

The rearrangement joins TRBV24-1 to TRBJ2-1, with TRBD2 as a possible D gene (6 bases). The CDR3 runs 14 residues. Trimming stripped 1 base from V and 8 bases from J, with 11 bases between. The germline CDR1 and CDR2 sequences are KGHDR and SFDVKD. The CDR3 loop is CATSDFQRRDEQFF. CDR3 nucleotides: TGTGCCACCAGTGATTTCCAAAGGAGGGATGAGCAGTTCTTC.

The chain employs TRBV5-5 and TRBJ2-7, with 9 nucleotides matching TRBD1. Germline CDR1 is SGHKS and CDR2 is YYEKEE (reference sequence). The CDR3 covers 17 residues. J lost 2 bases, V lost 5 bases, and 14 bases had no gene match. The CDR3 sequence is CASRFGTPGQGPYEQYF. The CDR3 coding sequence is TGTGCCAGCAGGTTCGGAACCCCGGGACAGGGACCCTACGAGCAGTACTTC.